One and the same sample provided the 17 T cell receptor beta chains below, sequenced in a study of technical replicates of blood from several donors. Method: immunoSEQ multiplex PCR; TCRdb's copy keeps in-frame clones and lacks some. The table records about 100,000 clones, 95% of them present only once. The sequencing input was T cells isolated from PBMCs. The receptors here all came from a human donor in good health.

The chain has TRBV27 and TRBJ1-4; 10 bases are shared with TRBD1. The V gene end was trimmed by 5 bases and the J gene end by 12 bases; junction bases not matched to a gene: 9. This CDR3 has 14 amino acids. The germline gives CDR1 MNHEY, CDR2 SMNVEV (reference sequence). CDR3 amino acids: CASSPGQGPGELFF. In nucleotides, the CDR3 is TGTGCCAGCAGTCCGGGACAGGGGCCAGGGGAACTGTTTTTT.

This chain uses TRBV30 with TRBJ2-5, with 7 bases that match TRBD2. There are 15 residues in the CDR3. The trim removed 4 bases at V and 0 bases at J, leaving 8 bases unmatched. Germline V gives CDR1 GTSNPN, CDR2 SVGIG (reference sequence). As DNA, the CDR3 is TGTGCCTGGAAGCAGGTGGGGGGGTACCAAGAGACCCAGTACTTC. This gives the protein CAWKQVGGYQETQYF. The full variable domain, in which reference TRBV30 and TRBJ2-5 provide the parts outside the CDR3, is SQTIHQWPATLVQPVGSPLSLECTVEGTSNPNLYWYRQAAGRGLQLLFYSVGIGQISSEVPQNLSASRPQDRQFILSSKKLLLSDSGFYLCAWKQVGGYQETQYFGPGTRLLVL.

The chain joins TRBV4-1 to TRBJ1-5; D might be TRBD1 (5 bases). There are 16 residues in the CDR3. Germline CDR1 is MGHRA and CDR2 is YSYEKL. V lost 1 base and J 0 bases, leaving 10 bases between the germline ends. The CDR3 nucleotides read TGCGCCAGCAGCCAAGTCTCTCAGGGTAGCAATCAGCCCCAGCATTTT. Translated: CASSQVSQGSNQPQHF.

The chain employs TRBV6-1 and TRBJ2-3; 11 bases line up with TRBD2. The CDR3 length is 15 residues. Germline CDR1 and CDR2: MNHNS and SASEGT. With 7 bases clipped from V and 2 bases from J, the junction kept 5 bases outside the gene matches. CDR3 DNA: TGTGCCAGCACTCTACTAGCGGGGGACACAGATACGCAGTATTTT. Translation: CASTLLAGDTDTQYF.

The chain carries TRBV6-5 and TRBJ1-1; weak D call: TRBD1 (5 bases). The V gene's germline CDR1 is MNHEY and CDR2 SVGAGI. CDR3 size: 13 residues. V was cut by 8 bases and J by 2 bases, with 12 bases left in between. The CDR3 spells CASSTGANTEAFF. CDR3 in DNA: TGTGCCAGCTCTACTGGGGCTAACACTGAAGCTTTCTTT.

The sample holds one count of this clone. The genes are TRBV4-1 and TRBJ2-5, with a possible D match to TRBD1 (5 bases). Germline values: CDR1 MGHRA, CDR2 YSYEKL. V was trimmed by 2 bases and J by 5 bases, leaving 9 bases between them. This CDR3 comprises 13 residues. The CDR3 DNA follows: TGCGCCAGCAGCCAACCTAACAGGGAGACCCAGTACTTC. Residues: CASSQPNRETQYF.

The chain has TRBV4-1 and TRBJ2-7; D is possibly TRBD2 (5 bases). The V gene lost 1 base and the J gene lost 5 bases, with 18 bases spanning the gap. The germline gives CDR1 MGHRA, CDR2 YSYEKL. The CDR3 runs to 16 residues. Here the CDR3 reads CASSQVGSLAPNEQYF. In DNA form, the CDR3 reads TGCGCCAGCAGCCAAGTAGGGAGTCTAGCCCCTAACGAGCAGTACTTC.

The V gene is TRBV9, the J gene TRBJ1-4; TRBD1 might be the D (5 bases). The CDR3 loop spans 13 amino acids. Trimming took off 4 bases at V and 8 bases at J, with 12 bases between the two ends. Germline V gene lookup returns CDR1 SGDLS and CDR2 YYNGEE. The CDR3, as DNA: TGTGCCAGCAGCAACTCAGGGTACGAAAAACTGTTTTTT. It is translated as CASSNSGYEKLFF.

This chain connects TRBV6-5 to TRBJ1-1, with a weak D call TRBD1 (6 bases). The CDR3 runs to 15 residues. CDR1 MNHEY and CDR2 SVGAGI come from the germline V gene. V was trimmed by 0 bases and J by 0 bases, leaving 8 bases between them. The CDR3 loop reads CASSYSGQLNTEAFF. Written as DNA, the CDR3 is TGTGCCAGCAGTTACTCCGGACAGCTGAACACTGAAGCTTTCTTT.

The chain is built from TRBV6-1 and TRBJ2-5, with TRBD2 matching 7 bases. V was pared by 2 bases and J by 7 bases, with 7 bases of the junction left unmatched. CDR3 length equals 14 residues. Germline CDR1 reads MNHNS; CDR2 reads SASEGT. This CDR3 reads CASSEHGLDGTQYF. In DNA, the CDR3 is TGTGCCAGCAGTGAACACGGACTAGACGGGACCCAGTACTTC.

This chain uses TRBV28 with TRBJ2-7; 8 bases align to TRBD1. Per the germline V gene, CDR1 is MDHEN and CDR2 is SYDVKM. Trimming took 7 bases from V and 6 from J; bases not matched to a gene: 17. The CDR3 sequence is 16 residues long. Here the CDR3 DNA reads TGTGCCAGCATGGAGGCTGGTAGGACAGGGTATCCCGAGCAGTACTTC. The encoded protein is CASMEAGRTGYPEQYF.

The chain joins TRBV28 to TRBJ2-1, with a weak D call TRBD2 (5 bases). Trimming stripped 6 bases from V and 4 bases from J, with 19 bases between. Germline-derived CDR1 and CDR2 are MDHEN and SYDVKM. The CDR3 is 16 amino acids. The CDR3 nucleotides are TGTGCCAGCAGCAAAGGGCGCGCCAGGACTTACAATGAGCAGTTCTTC. This translates into CASSKGRARTYNEQFF.

V and J are TRBV5-6 and TRBJ2-3; D unclear. V was shortened by 2 bases and J by 8 bases, with 15 bases between the two germline ends. The CDR3 runs to 14 residues. Germline V CDR1 and CDR2: SGHDT, YYEEEE. The CDR3 nucleotides read TGTGCCAGCAGCTTCCGACTCAGTACGGGTACGCAGTATTTT. Translation: CASSFRLSTGTQYF.

A single count supports this clone. The chain has TRBV5-6 and TRBJ2-1; 7 positions match TRBD2. There are 14 residues in the CDR3. In germline, CDR1 is SGHDT, CDR2 YYEEEE. J lost 3 bases, V lost 4 bases, and 4 bases had no gene match. The CDR3 reads CASSTERGYNEQFF. In DNA form, the CDR3 reads TGTGCCAGCAGCACGGAGCGGGGCTACAATGAGCAGTTCTTC.

This clone was counted a single time. The CDR3 reads CASSPTGTGSYGYTF. For the CDR3, the DNA is TGTGCCAGCTCACCCACCGGGACAGGATCATATGGCTACACCTTC. The V and J genes are TRBV18 and TRBJ1-2; TRBD1 matches at 8 bases. V was clipped by 3 bases and J by 5 bases; unmatched bases: 8. The germline V gene has CDR1 KGHSH and CDR2 LQKENI. The CDR3 sequence is 15 residues long.

This chain links TRBV10-1 with TRBJ2-2; 9 nucleotides line up with TRBD2. Trimming cost V 3 bases and J 6 bases; bases outside gene matches: 2. Germline loops: CDR1 WNHNN, CDR2 SYGVQD (reference sequence). CDR3 length equals 14 residues. CDR3 region: CASSDAGGPGELFF. The CDR3 region has the DNA TGCGCCAGCAGTGACGCGGGGGGGCCCGGGGAGCTGTTTTTT.

Only a few counts were recorded for this clone. The chain uses TRBV4-1 and TRBJ2-7, with 9 bases lining up with TRBD2. Germline trimming cut 8 bases from V and 0 bases from J; bases unmatched to any gene: 5. The CDR3 has 14 residues. Germline CDR1 MGHRA, CDR2 YSYEKL. CDR3 nucleotide sequence: TGCGCCAGCGGGAGGACTAGCGACTCCTACGAGCAGTACTTC. Amino acids: CASGRTSDSYEQYF.